This passage covers 13 T cell receptor beta chains from one sample sequenced in a study of blood T cell repertoires in COVID-19 (dated by TCRdb to between 2020 and 2021). Library construction relied on the immunoSEQ multiplex PCR assay. In TCRdb, the immuneACCESS table is reduced to in-frame sequences with V and J assigned. These tables do not hold every clone; where another copy was compared, an unresolved V gene accounts for under half, and the others remain unexplained. The table for this sample lists hundreds of thousands of clones; roughly 87% of them were counted only once. About 5.5% of the sample is held by the ten biggest clonotypes. The source material was PBMCs or T cells enriched from blood (not recorded which). The receptors stem from a woman between 40 and 50 years old who had recovered from COVID-19.

The chain is built from TRBV18 and TRBJ2-1; 7 nucleotides match TRBD1. This CDR3 is built from 15 residues. V lost 3 bases, J lost 2 bases, and 4 bases stayed unmatched. The germline CDR1 and CDR2 sequences are KGHSH and LQKENI. The CDR3 DNA is TGTGCCAGCTCACCGAAGCAGGGGGCCTACAATGAGCAGTTCTTC. It specifies CASSPKQGAYNEQFF.

This clone was seen a few times. The genes are TRBV9 and TRBJ2-7, with 11 bases that match TRBD1. Germline assignment: CDR1 SGDLS and CDR2 YYNGEE. CDR3 length equals 15 residues. V shed 3 bases and J 7 bases; nucleotides not matched to a gene: 9. For the CDR3, the DNA is TGTGCCAGCAGCGAGTTGGGACAGGGGGGTGGAGAGCAGTACTTC. It encodes CASSELGQGGGEQYF.

This clone has a single count. The CDR3 coding sequence is TGTGCCAGTAGTAGCCAACGAGGAGAGACCCAGTACTTC. It translates to CASSSQRGETQYF. The rearrangement links TRBV19 to TRBJ2-5, with unresolved D. Trimming took off 4 bases at V and 4 bases at J, with 10 bases between the two ends. Germline CDR1 LNHDA, CDR2 SQIVND (reference sequence). CDR3 length: 13 residues.

The chain couples TRBV24-1 to TRBJ2-2, with unresolved D. Trimming stripped 8 bases from V and 1 base from J, with 7 bases between. The V gene's germline CDR1 is KGHDR and CDR2 SFDVKD. This CDR3 has 13 residues. The CDR3 bases are TGTGCCACCAATTCCGTGAACACCGGGGAGCTGTTTTTT. Its protein is CATNSVNTGELFF.

The J gene is TRBJ2-7, the V gene TRBV7-2; D is possibly TRBD2 (5 bases). CDR3 size: 19 residues. Germline V gene data show CDR1 as SGHTA and CDR2 as FQGNSA. V lost 3 bases and J lost 0, with 24 bases in between. CDR3 sequence: CASSFTSAGGMASSYEQYF. The CDR3 DNA sequence: TGTGCCAGCAGCTTCACCTCGGCCGGAGGTATGGCGAGCTCCTACGAGCAGTACTTC.

The chain combines TRBV19 with TRBJ2-1; tentatively, D is TRBD2 (5 bases). The CDR3 contains 17 residues. Trimming shortened V by 4 bases and J by 7 bases, and 23 bases separated the two germline ends. Germline-derived CDR1 and CDR2 are LNHDA and SQIVND (reference sequence). CDR3 loop: CASSNSLVPINDNEQFF. The CDR3 DNA reads as TGTGCCAGTAGTAACTCACTAGTCCCCATAAATGATAATGAGCAGTTCTTC. The entire variable domain, with the rest obtained from reference TRBV19 and TRBJ2-1, is as follows: DGGITQSPKYLFRKEGQNVTLSCEQNLNHDAMYWYRQDPGQGLRLIYYSQIVNDFQKGDIAEGYSVSREKKESFPLTVTSAQKNPTAFYLCASSNSLVPINDNEQFFGPGTRLTVL.

The chain couples TRBV20-1 to TRBJ1-5, with D possibly TRBD1 on 5 matching bases. Germline CDR1 is DFQATT and CDR2 is SNEGSKA (reference sequence). This CDR3 region has 12 residues. V was trimmed by 3 bases and J by 5 bases, leaving 8 bases between them. The chain's CDR3 is CSASSGDQPQHF. The CDR3 DNA follows: TGCAGTGCTAGTTCGGGGGATCAGCCCCAGCATTTT.

CDR3 sequence (DNA): TGTGCCTGGAACCCCCTTAGGGGAGGTTCACCCCTCCACTTT. Its protein is CAWNPLRGGSPLHF. J is TRBJ1-6 and V is TRBV30, with a weak D call TRBD1 (5 bases). Germline V gene lookup returns CDR1 GTSNPN and CDR2 SVGIG (reference sequence). The CDR3 covers 14 residues. V lost 4 bases and J lost 9, with 16 bases in between.

This chain links TRBV28 with TRBJ1-2; possible D gene TRBD1, 5 bases. CDR1 MDHEN and CDR2 SYDVKM come from the germline V gene. Trimming took 1 base from V and 6 from J, leaving 15 bases between them. CDR3 length: 15 amino acids. CDR3 protein: CASSLYGSGIDGYTF. DNA for the CDR3: TGTGCCAGCAGTTTATATGGGTCAGGGATCGATGGCTACACCTTC.

The V and J genes are TRBV5-6 and TRBJ1-1, with 7 bases lining up with TRBD1. V was clipped by 0 bases and J by 3 bases; unmatched bases: 5. This CDR3 has 15 residues. Looked up from germline, CDR1 is SGHDT and CDR2 is YYEEEE. The CDR3 loop is CASSLAGQLYTEAFF. The CDR3, as DNA: TGTGCCAGCAGCTTGGCGGGACAGCTCTACACTGAAGCTTTCTTT.

This chain uses TRBV7-2 with TRBJ2-1; 12 nucleotides line up with TRBD2. The V and J ends lost 6 bases and 8 bases, in that order; junction bases with no gene match: 8. The CDR3 sequence is 15 residues long. CDR1 and CDR2 (germline): SGHTA, FQGNSA. CDR3 region: CASRNRLAGVDEQFF. The CDR3 bases are TGTGCCAGCAGAAACAGACTAGCGGGAGTGGATGAGCAGTTCTTC.

The chain joins TRBV7-2 to TRBJ2-3; 12 nucleotides align to TRBD2. The V segment lost 5 bases and the J segment 2 bases; nucleotides outside the gene matches: 5. CDR3 length: 16 residues. Germline CDR1 is SGHTA and CDR2 is FQGNSA. CDR3: CASSQRLAGDTDTQYF. Here the CDR3 DNA reads TGTGCCAGCAGCCAACGACTAGCGGGAGACACAGATACGCAGTATTTT.

J is TRBJ2-3 and V is TRBV20-1; D gene ambiguous. Trimming pared 3 bases from V and 4 bases from J, leaving 17 bases between. From germline, CDR1 is DFQATT and CDR2 SNEGSKA (reference sequence). The CDR3 consists of 15 residues. For the CDR3, the DNA is TGCAGTGCTAGTTCTTCAGCGTACAAGTCAGATACGCAGTATTTT. The encoded protein is CSASSSAYKSDTQYF.